These T cell receptor beta chains were read from a single sample in a study of cytomegalovirus exposure and HLA in healthy donors. Measured with immunoSEQ multiplex PCR; TCRdb has only the in-frame clones, and not every one. The sample carries 100,000 to 150,000 clones, about 74% recorded once. Sequencing was carried out using PBMCs. These TCRs come from a woman between 50 and 59 years old in good health and CMV-seropositive. CDR3s include the opening cysteine and the closing phenylalanine or tryptophan. Fields, in order: D gene, V gene, clone size, J gene, CDR3 protein, CDR3 DNA. D genes are given only for firm matches. Clone size is stated in some rows and not others, as once, few, many or a class when expanded.

>NA|TRBV7-2|NA|TRBJ2-7
CASSLAREQYF
TGTGCCAGCAGCTTAGCGCGTGAGCAGTACTTC
>TRBD2|TRBV2|NA|TRBJ2-2
CASSPTSGGSTGELFF
TGTGCCAGCAGCCCCACTAGCGGGGGGTCCACCGGGGAGCTGTTTTTT
>TRBD2|TRBV7-2|once|TRBJ2-7
CASSWMSGGTYEQYF
TGTGCCAGCAGCTGGATGAGCGGGGGGACGTACGAGCAGTACTTC
>TRBD1|TRBV28|once|TRBJ1-2
CASSFPGTANYGYTF
TGTGCCAGCAGTTTCCCCGGGACAGCGAACTATGGCTACACCTTC
>TRBD2|TRBV5-6|NA|TRBJ2-3
CASSLYRSSGGGTDTQYF
TGTGCCAGCAGCTTGTACCGTTCTAGCGGGGGGGGCACAGATACGCAGTATTTT
>NA|TRBV4-3|NA|TRBJ1-5
CASSQAAGGSNQPQHF
TGCGCCAGCAGCCAAGCGGCGGGGGGGAGCAATCAGCCCCAGCATTTT
>NA|TRBV10-1|NA|TRBJ2-1
CASSELQDTYNEQFF
TGCGCCAGCAGTGAATTGCAGGACACTTACAATGAGCAGTTCTTC
>TRBD2|TRBV10-3|NA|TRBJ2-7
CAISDLTSGGTSYEQYF
TGTGCCATCAGTGATTTGACTAGCGGGGGAACCTCCTACGAGCAGTACTTC
>NA|TRBV15|NA|TRBJ2-1
CATSRGQNNEQFF
TGTGCCACCAGCAGAGGACAGAACAATGAGCAGTTCTTC
>TRBD1|TRBV5-6|once|TRBJ1-2
CASSLLGKSGTGGFYGYTF
TGTGCCAGCAGCCTCCTGGGGAAGTCCGGGACAGGGGGCTTCTATGGCTACACCTTC
>NA|TRBV10-1|few|TRBJ2-1
CASSGTSYNEQFF
TGCGCCAGCAGCGGGACTTCGTACAATGAGCAGTTCTTC
>TRBD2|TRBV11-2|NA|TRBJ2-6
CASSLVPSGAGANVLTF
TGTGCCAGCAGCTTAGTTCCCAGCGGGGCTGGGGCCAACGTCCTGACTTTC
>NA|TRBV10-1|once|TRBJ2-4
CAPRVAKNIQYF
TGCGCTCCCCGCGTAGCCAAAAACATTCAGTACTTC
>TRBD1|TRBV9|NA|TRBJ2-7
CASSVGGRGSEQYF
TGTGCCAGCAGCGTAGGTGGCAGGGGGTCCGAGCAGTACTTC
>NA|TRBV2|NA|TRBJ2-2
CASREYTGELFF
TGTGCCAGCCGAGAATACACCGGGGAGCTGTTTTTT
>NA|TRBV28|NA|TRBJ1-6
CASSLGQTNSPLHF
TGTGCCAGCAGTTTGGGACAAACTAATTCACCCCTCCACTTT
>NA|TRBV4-1|many|TRBJ1-2
CASSQDDDTYYGYTF
TGCGCCAGCAGCCAAGACGACGACACCTACTATGGCTACACCTTC
>NA|TRBV2|NA|TRBJ1-4
CASSPRVNNEKLFF
TGTGCCAGCAGCCCCAGGGTAAATAATGAAAAACTGTTTTTT
>NA|TRBV30|NA|TRBJ2-3
CAWAAGSTDTQYF
TGTGCCTGGGCCGCAGGGAGCACAGATACGCAGTATTTT
>NA|TRBV13|NA|TRBJ1-1
CASSAGPKEAFF
TGTGCCAGCAGCGCAGGGCCGAAGGAAGCTTTCTTT
>TRBD1|TRBV5-6|NA|TRBJ2-3
CASRDRKSTDTQYF
TGTGCCAGTAGGGACAGAAAGTCAACAGATACGCAGTATTTT
>NA|TRBV7-6|NA|TRBJ2-7
CASSLLPTGDAGESYEQYF
TGTGCCAGCAGCTTATTACCGACAGGGGACGCGGGGGAATCCTACGAGCAGTACTTC
>NA|TRBV7-3|NA|TRBJ2-1
CASSLVPGEQFF
TGTGCCAGCAGCTTAGTCCCGGGTGAGCAGTTCTTC
>NA|TRBV4-2|NA|TRBJ2-2
CASSQVGGQGTGELFF
TGTGCCAGCAGCCAAGTTGGGGGCCAGGGGACCGGGGAGCTGTTTTTT
>NA|TRBV7-6|NA|TRBJ2-1
CASSLGVWRGYNEQFF
TGTGCCAGCAGCTTAGGCGTTTGGCGGGGATACAATGAGCAGTTCTTC
>NA|TRBV15|NA|TRBJ1-6
CATSGIPDSPLHF
TGTGCCACCTCCGGTATTCCGGATTCACCCCTCCACTTT
>TRBD1|TRBV28|once|TRBJ1-6
CASRGLGQGYSPLHF
TGTGCCAGCAGAGGGTTGGGACAGGGATATTCACCCCTCCACTTT
>TRBD2|TRBV5-4|NA|TRBJ2-2
CASSFLAVNTGELFF
TGTGCCAGCAGCTTTCTAGCGGTGAACACCGGGGAGCTGTTTTTT
>NA|TRBV27|NA|TRBJ1-1
CASTDRNPSNTEAFF
TGTGCCAGCACCGACAGGAACCCGAGCAACACTGAAGCTTTCTTT
>NA|TRBV7-2|NA|TRBJ2-7
CASSLALRQGYEQYF
TGTGCCAGCAGCTTAGCGCTCCGGCAGGGCTACGAGCAGTACTTC
>TRBD1|TRBV10-3|NA|TRBJ1-2
CAISGGQGQYGYTF
TGTGCCATCAGCGGGGGACAGGGCCAATATGGCTACACCTTC
>NA|TRBV6-5|NA|TRBJ1-2
CASSYSSRNANYGYTF
TGTGCCAGCAGTTACTCGAGCAGGAACGCTAACTATGGCTACACCTTC
>TRBD1|TRBV2|NA|TRBJ1-1
CASRGRQGGGTEAFF
TGTGCCAGCAGGGGGAGACAGGGTGGGGGAACTGAAGCTTTCTTT
>NA|TRBV6-5|NA|TRBJ2-2
CASRRDRSTGELFF
TGTGCCAGCAGAAGAGACAGAAGCACCGGGGAGCTGTTTTTT
>NA|TRBV6-1|NA|TRBJ2-6
CASSESRQLSGANVLTF
TGTGCCAGCAGTGAATCGAGGCAGCTCTCTGGGGCCAACGTCCTGACTTTC
>NA|TRBV29-1|NA|TRBJ2-3
CSVRGDADTQYF
TGCAGCGTGCGCGGGGACGCAGATACGCAGTATTTT
>NA|TRBV5-6|NA|TRBJ1-5
CASSPYRAGSNQPQHF
TGTGCCAGCAGCCCATACAGGGCCGGTAGCAATCAGCCCCAGCATTTT
>TRBD1|TRBV29-1|once|TRBJ2-7
CSVGGGQGFSEQYF
TGCAGCGTTGGAGGGGGACAGGGGTTTTCCGAGCAGTACTTC
>NA|TRBV5-1|NA|TRBJ2-2
CASSLAANTGELFF
TGCGCCAGCAGCTTGGCTGCGAACACCGGGGAGCTGTTTTTT
>TRBD1|TRBV5-1|NA|TRBJ2-7
CASRTGTGTYEQYF
TGCGCCAGCAGGACCGGGACAGGGACCTACGAGCAGTACTTC
>NA|TRBV2|few|TRBJ1-4
CASRGGSNEKLFF
TGTGCCAGCAGGGGGGGGTCGAATGAAAAACTGTTTTTT
>NA|TRBV7-9|NA|TRBJ1-3
CASALVSMRRRSENTIYF
TGTGCCAGCGCCCTTGTCTCTATGCGACGGCGGTCAGAAAACACCATATATTTT
>TRBD2|TRBV5-1|NA|TRBJ2-7
CASKALAGPSYEQYF
TGCGCCAGCAAGGCCCTAGCGGGGCCCTCCTACGAGCAGTACTTC
>NA|TRBV7-9|NA|TRBJ1-5
CSSSLPGSNQPQHF
TGTTCCAGCAGCTTACCAGGGAGCAATCAGCCCCAGCATTTT
>NA|TRBV7-2|NA|TRBJ2-5
CASSLDLGLQETQYF
TGTGCCAGCAGCTTAGATCTGGGACTCCAAGAGACCCAGTACTTC
>TRBD1|TRBV7-3|few|TRBJ2-2
CASSGDRGRGGELFF
TGTGCCAGCAGCGGCGACAGGGGGCGCGGCGGGGAGCTGTTTTTT
>NA|TRBV6-6|NA|TRBJ1-4
CASSSLLATNEKLFF
TGTGCCAGCAGTAGCCTTTTGGCAACTAATGAAAAACTGTTTTTT
>TRBD1|TRBV6-6|NA|TRBJ1-6
CASSTTGTNSPLHF
TGTGCCAGCAGTACGACAGGGACAAATTCACCCCTCCACTTT
>TRBD1|TRBV5-4|NA|TRBJ1-2
CASSLADRGRKYGYTF
TGTGCCAGCAGCTTGGCCGACAGGGGGCGCAAGTATGGCTACACCTTC
>NA|TRBV7-2|NA|TRBJ1-5
CASSSTAYQPQHF
TGTGCCAGCAGCTCGACAGCCTATCAGCCCCAGCATTTT
>NA|TRBV4-3|few|TRBJ2-7
CASSQSHRSGYAAYEQYF
TGCGCCAGCAGCCAAAGCCACCGTTCGGGGTATGCCGCCTACGAGCAGTACTTC
>TRBD1|TRBV5-1|once|TRBJ1-6
CASSEGQGSFYSPLHF
TGCGCCAGCAGCGAAGGACAGGGGAGCTTCTATTCACCCCTCCACTTT
>TRBD1|TRBV9|NA|TRBJ1-4
CASSVAPGQGYEKLFF
TGTGCCAGCAGCGTAGCTCCGGGACAGGGTTATGAAAAACTGTTTTTT
>NA|TRBV2|few|TRBJ1-3
CASRDGGLSGNTIYF
TGTGCCAGCCGTGACGGGGGTCTCTCTGGAAACACCATATATTTT
>TRBD2|TRBV11-2|NA|TRBJ2-5
CASSLGGGLAGEETQYF
TGTGCCAGCAGCTTAGGGGGCGGCCTAGCGGGGGAAGAGACCCAGTACTTC
>TRBD1|TRBV6-5|NA|TRBJ1-2
CASSFGQGYGYTF
TGTGCCAGCAGTTTCGGACAGGGCTATGGCTACACCTTC
>NA|TRBV5-1|NA|TRBJ2-5
CASSLALGFSQETQYF
TGCGCCAGCAGCTTGGCCCTAGGTTTTTCCCAAGAGACCCAGTACTTC